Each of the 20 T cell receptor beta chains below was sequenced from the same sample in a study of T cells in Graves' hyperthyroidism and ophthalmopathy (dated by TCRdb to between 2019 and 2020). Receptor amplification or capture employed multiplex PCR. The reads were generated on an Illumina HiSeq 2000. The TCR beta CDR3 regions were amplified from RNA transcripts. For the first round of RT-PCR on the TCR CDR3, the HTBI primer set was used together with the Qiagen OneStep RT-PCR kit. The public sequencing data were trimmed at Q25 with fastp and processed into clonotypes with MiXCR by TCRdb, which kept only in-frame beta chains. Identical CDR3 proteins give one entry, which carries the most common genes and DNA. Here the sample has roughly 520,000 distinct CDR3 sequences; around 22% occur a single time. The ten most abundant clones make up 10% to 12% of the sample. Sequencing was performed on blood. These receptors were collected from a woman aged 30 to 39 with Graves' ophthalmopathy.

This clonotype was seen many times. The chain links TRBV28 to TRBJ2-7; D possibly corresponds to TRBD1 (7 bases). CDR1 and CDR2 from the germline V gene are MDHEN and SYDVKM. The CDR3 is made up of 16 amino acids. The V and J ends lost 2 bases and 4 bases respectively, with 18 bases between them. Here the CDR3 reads CASSLSQGVGGYEQYF. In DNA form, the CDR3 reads TGTGCCAGCAGTTTAAGCCAGGGGGTAGGAGGGTACGAGCAGTACTTC.

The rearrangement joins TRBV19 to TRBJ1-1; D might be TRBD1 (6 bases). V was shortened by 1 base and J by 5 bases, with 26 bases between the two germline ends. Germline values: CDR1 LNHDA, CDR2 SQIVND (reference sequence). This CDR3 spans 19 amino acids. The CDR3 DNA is TGTGCCAGTAGTATAGGTCTGACACCGAGGACAGTTAAGGGAACTGAAGCTTTCTTT. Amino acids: CASSIGLTPRTVKGTEAFF. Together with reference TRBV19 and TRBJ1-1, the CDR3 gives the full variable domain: DGGITQSPKYLFRKEGQNVTLSCEQNLNHDAMYWYRQDPGQGLRLIYYSQIVNDFQKGDIAEGYSVSREKKESFPLTVTSAQKNPTAFYLCASSIGLTPRTVKGTEAFFGQGTRLTVV.

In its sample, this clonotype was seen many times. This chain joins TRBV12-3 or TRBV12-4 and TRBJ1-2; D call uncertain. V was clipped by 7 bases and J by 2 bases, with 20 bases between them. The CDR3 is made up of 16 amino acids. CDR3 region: CASTIAQRLPNYGYTF. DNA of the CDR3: TGTGCCAGCACCATAGCACAGCGGCTACCAAACTATGGCTACACCTTC.

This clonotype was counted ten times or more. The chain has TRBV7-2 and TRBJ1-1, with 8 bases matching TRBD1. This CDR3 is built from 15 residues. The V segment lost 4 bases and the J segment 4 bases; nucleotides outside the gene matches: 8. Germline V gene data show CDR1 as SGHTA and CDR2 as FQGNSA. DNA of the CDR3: TGTGCCAGCAGCTATGCCGGGACAGGTCCCACTGAAGCTTTCTTT. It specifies CASSYAGTGPTEAFF. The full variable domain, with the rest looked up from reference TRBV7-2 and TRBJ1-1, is GAGVSQSPSNKVTEKGKDVELRCDPISGHTALYWYRQSLGQGLEFLIYFQGNSAPDKSGLPSDRFSAERTGGSVSTLTIQRTQQEDSAVYLCASSYAGTGPTEAFFGQGTRLTVV.

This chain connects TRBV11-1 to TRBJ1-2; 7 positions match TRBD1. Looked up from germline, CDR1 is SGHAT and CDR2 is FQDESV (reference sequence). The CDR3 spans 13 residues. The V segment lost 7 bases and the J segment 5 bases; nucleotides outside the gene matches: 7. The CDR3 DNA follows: TGTGCCAGCACCACGACAGGGAAGTATGGCTACACCTTC. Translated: CASTTTGKYGYTF.

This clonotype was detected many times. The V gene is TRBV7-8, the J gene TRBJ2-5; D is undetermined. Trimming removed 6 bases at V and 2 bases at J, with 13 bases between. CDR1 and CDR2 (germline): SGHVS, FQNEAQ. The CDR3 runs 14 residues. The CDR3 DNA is TGTGCCAGCAGAGACGCAGGACGGCAAGAGACCCAGTACTTC. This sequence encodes CASRDAGRQETQYF. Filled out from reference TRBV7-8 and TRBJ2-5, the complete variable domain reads GAGVSQSPRYKVAKRGQDVALRCDPISGHVSLFWYQQALGQGPEFLTYFQNEAQLDKSGLPSDRFFAERPEGSVSTLKIQRTQQEDSAVYLCASRDAGRQETQYFGPGTRLLVL.

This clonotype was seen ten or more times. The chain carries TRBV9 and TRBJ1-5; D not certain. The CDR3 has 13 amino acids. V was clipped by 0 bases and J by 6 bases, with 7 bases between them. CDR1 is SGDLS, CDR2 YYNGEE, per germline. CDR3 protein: CASSVGASQPQHF. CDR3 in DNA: TGTGCCAGCAGCGTAGGGGCCAGTCAGCCCCAGCATTTT.

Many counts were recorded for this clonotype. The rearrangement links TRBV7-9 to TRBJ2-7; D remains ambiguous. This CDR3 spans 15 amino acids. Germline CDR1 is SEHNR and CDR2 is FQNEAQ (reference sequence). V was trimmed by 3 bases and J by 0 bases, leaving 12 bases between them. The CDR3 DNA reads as TGTGCCAGCAGCTTGATCCCTCGACACTCCTACGAGCAGTACTTC. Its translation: CASSLIPRHSYEQYF.

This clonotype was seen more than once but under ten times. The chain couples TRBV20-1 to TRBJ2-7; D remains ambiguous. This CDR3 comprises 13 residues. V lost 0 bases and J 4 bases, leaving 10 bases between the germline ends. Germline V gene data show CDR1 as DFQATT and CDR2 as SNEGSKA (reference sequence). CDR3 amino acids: CSARDSLSYEQYF. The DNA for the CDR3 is TGCAGTGCTAGAGATTCATTAAGTTACGAGCAGTACTTC.

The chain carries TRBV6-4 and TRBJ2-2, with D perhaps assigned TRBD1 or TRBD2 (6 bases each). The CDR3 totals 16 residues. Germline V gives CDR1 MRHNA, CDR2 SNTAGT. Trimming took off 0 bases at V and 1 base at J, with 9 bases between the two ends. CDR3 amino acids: CASSDSGGQNTGELFF. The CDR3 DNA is TGTGCCAGCAGTGACTCGGGGGGACAGAACACCGGGGAGCTGTTTTTT.

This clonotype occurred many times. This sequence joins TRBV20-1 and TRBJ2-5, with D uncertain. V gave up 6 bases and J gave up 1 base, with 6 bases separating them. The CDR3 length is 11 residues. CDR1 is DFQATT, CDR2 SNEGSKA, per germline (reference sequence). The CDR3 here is CSAGPQETQYF. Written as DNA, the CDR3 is TGCAGTGCGGGTCCCCAAGAGACCCAGTACTTC.

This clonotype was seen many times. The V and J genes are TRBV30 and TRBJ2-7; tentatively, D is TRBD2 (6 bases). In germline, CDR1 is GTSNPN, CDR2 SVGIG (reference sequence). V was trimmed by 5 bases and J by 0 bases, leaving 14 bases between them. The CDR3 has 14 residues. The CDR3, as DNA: TGTGCCTGGGGACCGGGGACTCTCTCCTACGAGCAGTACTTC. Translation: CAWGPGTLSYEQYF.

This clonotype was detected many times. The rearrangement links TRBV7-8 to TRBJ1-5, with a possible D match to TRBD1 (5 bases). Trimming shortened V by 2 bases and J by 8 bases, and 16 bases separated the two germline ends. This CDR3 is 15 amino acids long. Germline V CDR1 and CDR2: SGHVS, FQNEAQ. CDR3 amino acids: CASSLFEGRNEPQHF. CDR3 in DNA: TGTGCCAGCAGCTTATTTGAGGGACGCAACGAGCCCCAGCATTTT.

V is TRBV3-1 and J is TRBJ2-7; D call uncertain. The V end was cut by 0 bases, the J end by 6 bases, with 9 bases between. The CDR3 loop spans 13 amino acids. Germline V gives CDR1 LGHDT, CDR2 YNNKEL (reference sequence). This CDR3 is CASSQEAALEQYF. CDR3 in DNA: TGTGCCAGCAGCCAAGAGGCGGCGCTCGAGCAGTACTTC.

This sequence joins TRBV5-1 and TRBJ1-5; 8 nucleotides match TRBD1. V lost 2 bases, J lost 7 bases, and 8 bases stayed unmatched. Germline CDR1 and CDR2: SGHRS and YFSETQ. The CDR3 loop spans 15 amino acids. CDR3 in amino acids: CASSFDGQGGQPQHF. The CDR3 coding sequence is TGCGCCAGCAGCTTCGACGGACAGGGCGGACAGCCCCAGCATTTT.

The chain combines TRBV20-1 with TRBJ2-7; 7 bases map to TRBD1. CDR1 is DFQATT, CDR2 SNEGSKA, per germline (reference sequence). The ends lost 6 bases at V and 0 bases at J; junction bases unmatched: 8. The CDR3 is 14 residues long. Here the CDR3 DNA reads TGCAGTGCCCCATCGACAGGGAACTCCTACGAGCAGTACTTC. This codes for CSAPSTGNSYEQYF.

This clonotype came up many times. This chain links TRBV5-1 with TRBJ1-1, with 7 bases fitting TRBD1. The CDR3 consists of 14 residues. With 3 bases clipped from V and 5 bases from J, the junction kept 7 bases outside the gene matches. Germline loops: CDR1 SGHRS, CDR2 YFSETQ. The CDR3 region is CASSSGQIGTEAFF. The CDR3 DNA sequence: TGCGCCAGCAGCTCGGGACAGATAGGTACTGAAGCTTTCTTT.

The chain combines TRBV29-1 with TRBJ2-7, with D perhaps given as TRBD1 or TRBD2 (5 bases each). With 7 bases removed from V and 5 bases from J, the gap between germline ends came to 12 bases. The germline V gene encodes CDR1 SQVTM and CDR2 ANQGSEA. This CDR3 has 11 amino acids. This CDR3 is CSAGVGDEQYF. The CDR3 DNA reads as TGCAGCGCCGGGGTGGGGGACGAGCAGTACTTC.

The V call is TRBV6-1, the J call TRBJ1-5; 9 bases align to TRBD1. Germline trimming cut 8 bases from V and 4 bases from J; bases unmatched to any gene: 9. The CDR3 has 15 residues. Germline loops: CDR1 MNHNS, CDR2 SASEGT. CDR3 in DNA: TGTGCCAGCGTCCGGGACAGGGCCCCTAATCAGCCCCAGCATTTT. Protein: CASVRDRAPNQPQHF.

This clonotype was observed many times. The CDR3 reads CASSDRTGRNTGELFF. CDR3 in DNA: TGTGCCAGCAGTGATAGGACAGGAAGGAACACCGGGGAGCTGTTTTTT. This rearrangement joins TRBV6-4 to TRBJ2-2; the match to TRBD1 covers 7 bases. CDR3 size: 16 residues. Per the germline V gene, CDR1 is MRHNA and CDR2 is SNTAGT. V shed 3 bases, J shed 1 base, and the junction held 5 bases outside the gene matches.